The 27 T cell receptor beta chains reported below all come from one sample, sequenced in a study of CD8+ T cells in alopecia areata. Reverse transcription of extracted RNA yielded cDNA, which provided the sequencing template. Data came from immunoSEQ multiplex PCR; TCRdb stores just in-frame clones and leaves some out. This table has fewer than 100,000 clones, under 45% appearing once. Sequencing used CD4+ T cells sorted from blood. These receptors all stem from a human donor with alopecia areata.

This clone appeared a few times. J is TRBJ2-1 and V is TRBV28; TRBD2 agrees at 8 bases. Looked up from germline, CDR1 is MDHEN and CDR2 is SYDVKM. This CDR3 has 18 residues. V trimming: 4 bases; J trimming: 4 bases; junction bases outside the gene matches: 15. The CDR3, as DNA: TGTGCCAGCAGTTCCAGGGTTCCAGCGGGAGTGGGGTACAATGAGCAGTTCTTC. Encoded protein: CASSSRVPAGVGYNEQFF. Complete variable domain (other parts from reference TRBV28 and TRBJ2-1): DVKVTQSSRYLVKRTGEKVFLECVQDMDHENMFWYRQDPGLGLRLIYFSYDVKMKEKGDIPEGYSVSREKKERFSLILESASTNQTSMYLCASSSRVPAGVGYNEQFFGPGTRLTVL.

The gene calls are TRBV29-1 and TRBJ1-1, with a weak D call TRBD1 (6 bases). Trimming removed 6 bases from V and 1 base from J, with 12 bases in between. Germline lookup yields CDR1 SQVTM and CDR2 ANQGSEA. The length of the CDR3 is 13 residues. The CDR3, as DNA: TGCAGCGTAAACAGGGACCCGAACACTGAAGCTTTCTTT. It encodes CSVNRDPNTEAFF.

This chain uses TRBV7-2 with TRBJ2-1; D is ambiguous. The V gene lost 4 bases and the J gene lost 1 base, with 5 bases spanning the gap. This CDR3 is built from 13 residues. Germline V gene data show CDR1 as SGHTA and CDR2 as FQGNSA. CDR3 nucleotides: TGTGCCAGCAGCTCCTATTCCTACAATGAGCAGTTCTTC. This translates into CASSSYSYNEQFF.

This clone was counted only a few times. The genes are TRBV14 and TRBJ2-2; no clear D gene. The CDR3 runs 15 residues. Per the germline V gene, CDR1 is SGHDN and CDR2 is FVKESK. With 4 bases removed from V and 5 bases from J, the gap between germline ends came to 14 bases. CDR3: CASSPLLHVTGELFF. The CDR3 DNA reads as TGTGCCAGCAGCCCCCTTCTACACGTTACCGGGGAGCTGTTTTTT.

The rearrangement links TRBV29-1 to TRBJ2-5, with TRBD2 matching over 8 bases. The junction had 15 bases not matched to a gene; V was cut back by 7 bases and J by 5 bases. CDR1 is SQVTM and CDR2 is ANQGSEA in the germline V gene. This CDR3 is built from 15 residues. CDR3 amino acids: CSGVRRREVGETQYF. CDR3 DNA sequence: TGCAGCGGGGTCAGACGGCGGGAGGTCGGGGAGACCCAGTACTTC.

The CDR3 here is CSVVTGGGDTQYF. The CDR3 DNA reads TGCAGCGTTGTAACGGGAGGCGGAGATACGCAGTATTTT. The chain employs TRBV29-1 and TRBJ2-3; 7 nucleotides align to TRBD2. V was clipped by 4 bases and J by 5 bases; unmatched bases: 6. The CDR3 loop spans 13 amino acids. Germline lookup yields CDR1 SQVTM and CDR2 ANQGSEA.

This chain uses TRBV30 with TRBJ2-7; D not resolved. The germline gives CDR1 GTSNPN, CDR2 SVGIG (reference sequence). V was shortened by 3 bases and J by 3 bases, with 6 bases between the two germline ends. This CDR3 comprises 11 residues. The CDR3 coding sequence is TGTGCCTGGAGGGAAAACTACGAGCAGTACTTC. Translation: CAWRENYEQYF.

The rearrangement joins TRBV6-5 to TRBJ1-2, with 12 nucleotides matching TRBD1. This CDR3 comprises 15 residues. The V and J ends lost 6 bases and 8 bases, in that order; junction bases with no gene match: 10. In germline, CDR1 is MNHEY, CDR2 SVGAGI. The CDR3 sequence: CASRPQGQGARGYTF. The DNA of the CDR3 is TGTGCCAGCAGGCCACAGGGACAGGGGGCGCGAGGCTACACCTTC.

The chain is built from TRBV30 and TRBJ1-4, with D uncertain. Germline-derived CDR1 and CDR2 are GTSNPN and SVGIG (reference sequence). There are 15 residues in the CDR3. Trimming shortened V by 1 base and J by 1 base, and 10 bases separated the two germline ends. The chain's CDR3 is CAWSDPGRTNEKLFF. CDR3 DNA sequence: TGTGCCTGGAGTGACCCCGGGAGAACTAATGAAAAACTGTTTTTT.

This clone was counted only a few times. This chain connects TRBV2 to TRBJ2-2, with 7 nucleotides matching TRBD1. V lost 7 bases and J lost 4; bases outside the gene matches: 9. The CDR3 is made up of 15 amino acids. Germline CDR1 and CDR2: SNHLY and FYNNEI. CDR3: CASTPRQGGTGELFF. As DNA, the CDR3 is TGTGCCAGCACCCCCCGACAGGGCGGCACCGGGGAGCTGTTTTTT.

This clone was detected many times. The junction does not match germline at one end; this may be a read error. This rearrangement joins TRBV11-3 to TRBJ1-1; 7 bases are a match to TRBD1. The germline V gene has CDR1 SGHNT and CDR2 YENEEA. The CDR3 is made up of 12 amino acids. DNA for the CDR3: TGTGCCAGCAGCTTAGTCGAGGGGGCGAGCACTTTT. It is translated as CASSLVEGASTF.

The rearrangement joins TRBV28 to TRBJ2-7; 9 nucleotides align to TRBD1. V gave up 10 bases and J gave up 1 base; unmatched junction bases: 8. Per the germline V gene, CDR1 is MDHEN and CDR2 is SYDVKM. The length of the CDR3 is 14 residues. CDR3 nucleotides: TGTGCCACCCGTAGGGACAGGGCGTCCTACGAGCAGTACTTC. The encoded protein is CATRRDRASYEQYF. Together with reference TRBV28 and TRBJ2-7, the CDR3 gives the full variable domain: DVKVTQSSRYLVKRTGEKVFLECVQDMDHENMFWYRQDPGLGLRLIYFSYDVKMKEKGDIPEGYSVSREKKERFSLILESASTNQTSMYLCATRRDRASYEQYFGPGTRLTVT.

The rearrangement joins TRBV29-1 to TRBJ2-1; 11 bases line up with TRBD2. The CDR3 sequence is 14 residues long. With V trimmed by 6 bases and J by 5 bases, 6 bases remained unmatched. Per germline, CDR1 SQVTM and CDR2 ANQGSEA. CDR3 nucleotide sequence: TGCAGCGTCAGGGTAGCGGGAGGGAACAATGAGCAGTTCTTC. It yields the protein CSVRVAGGNNEQFF.

This clone was picked up a small number of times. The V gene is TRBV11-2, the J gene TRBJ1-2; 12 bases fit TRBD1. V lost 5 bases, J lost 8 bases, and 9 bases stayed unmatched. The CDR3 covers 15 residues. Germline CDR1 is SGHAT and CDR2 is FQNNGV. Here the CDR3 DNA reads TGTGCCAGCAGCCGCGTCGGGACAGGGGGCCGCGGCTACACCTTC. Translation: CASSRVGTGGRGYTF.

This clone was picked up one time. The V call is TRBV6-1, the J call TRBJ1-1; TRBD1 matches 8 bases. With V trimmed by 4 bases and J by 1 base, 11 bases remained unmatched. The CDR3 covers 17 residues. From germline, CDR1 is MNHNS and CDR2 SASEGT. The CDR3 loop is CASSVPPTTGGNTEAFF. In DNA form, the CDR3 reads TGTGCCAGCAGTGTCCCCCCCACAACAGGGGGGAACACTGAAGCTTTCTTT.

The CDR3 DNA follows: TGTGCCAGCAGATCCGGGACTGGGGAGACCCAGTACTTC. Its protein product is CASRSGTGETQYF. This chain joins TRBV6-5 and TRBJ2-5, with D possibly being TRBD2 (6 bases). Germline loops: CDR1 MNHEY, CDR2 SVGAGI. This CDR3 is built from 13 residues. Trimming stripped 6 bases from V and 5 bases from J, with 13 bases between.

The gene calls are TRBV28 and TRBJ2-7, with D perhaps matching TRBD2 (5 bases). The germline V gene has CDR1 MDHEN and CDR2 SYDVKM. The CDR3 length is 13 residues. The germline V and J ends were trimmed by 10 bases and 9 bases, with 22 bases remaining between them. The DNA for the CDR3 is TGTGCCACCTTCGGACCCGAGGGCGTTAGGCAGTACTTC. Amino acids: CATFGPEGVRQYF.

The table lists this clone with a few counts. The chain couples TRBV29-1 to TRBJ2-1, with 7 positions matching TRBD2. The CDR3 spans 15 residues. From germline, CDR1 is SQVTM and CDR2 ANQGSEA. The V segment lost 2 bases and the J segment 7 bases; nucleotides outside the gene matches: 11. The CDR3 DNA is TGCAGCGTTGAAAATTGGGGGAGGGGAGGGAATGAGCAGTTCTTC. It translates to CSVENWGRGGNEQFF.

This clone was detected a few times. This sequence joins TRBV29-1 and TRBJ2-3; 12 bases are shared with TRBD2. The ends lost 6 bases at V and 2 bases at J; junction bases unmatched: 6. The CDR3 length is 15 residues. From germline, CDR1 is SQVTM and CDR2 ANQGSEA. CDR3 DNA: TGCAGCGTCTACCTAGCGGGGGGGTCCACAGATACGCAGTATTTT. This sequence encodes CSVYLAGGSTDTQYF.

The V and J genes are TRBV5-4 and TRBJ2-5, with 10 bases matching TRBD2. This CDR3 is built from 15 residues. J gave up 0 bases and V 4 bases, and 3 bases lay outside the gene matches. Germline CDR1 reads SGHNT; CDR2 reads YYREEE (reference sequence). The CDR3 reads CASSRAGGYQETQYF. CDR3 nucleotides: TGTGCCAGCAGCCGAGCGGGAGGGTACCAAGAGACCCAGTACTTC.

The gene calls are TRBV7-9 and TRBJ2-1; D unresolved. V lost 5 bases and J lost 6, with 8 bases in between. The germline V gene encodes CDR1 SEHNR and CDR2 FQNEAQ (reference sequence). The CDR3 is 12 residues long. CDR3 amino acids: CASSPLSNEQFF. The CDR3 DNA reads as TGTGCCAGCAGCCCACTGAGCAATGAGCAGTTCTTC. The whole variable domain, remainder taken from reference TRBV7-9 and TRBJ2-1, is DTGVSQNPRHKITKRGQNVTFRCDPISEHNRLYWYRQTLGQGPEFLTYFQNEAQLEKSRLLSDRFSAERPKGSFSTLEIQRTEQGDSAMYLCASSPLSNEQFFGPGTRLTVL.

The chain uses TRBV11-2 and TRBJ2-6; the D gene is possibly TRBD2 (5 bases). Germline V gene data show CDR1 as SGHAT and CDR2 as FQNNGV. The CDR3 has 13 residues. V lost 8 bases and J lost 3, with 8 bases in between. CDR3 in amino acids: CASGLRGANVLTF. The CDR3 nucleotides are TGTGCCAGCGGACTCCGTGGGGCCAACGTCCTGACTTTC.

This chain joins TRBV30 and TRBJ2-1; 10 positions agree with TRBD2. Germline values: CDR1 GTSNPN, CDR2 SVGIG (reference sequence). CDR3 length: 12 residues. The V segment lost 4 bases and the J segment 9 bases; nucleotides outside the gene matches: 3. The CDR3 here is CAWTSGSFEQFF. DNA of the CDR3: TGTGCCTGGACTAGCGGGAGTTTTGAGCAGTTCTTC.

J is TRBJ1-1 and V is TRBV30; the D is unclear. V gave up 0 bases and J gave up 2 bases, with 7 bases separating them. The CDR3 totals 13 residues. Germline loops: CDR1 GTSNPN, CDR2 SVGIG (reference sequence). The CDR3 DNA reads as TGTGCCTGGAGTGTACGTCTTAACACTGAAGCTTTCTTT. Translated: CAWSVRLNTEAFF. Full variable domain (outside the CDR3, taken from reference TRBV30 and TRBJ1-1): SQTIHQWPATLVQPVGSPLSLECTVEGTSNPNLYWYRQAAGRGLQLLFYSVGIGQISSEVPQNLSASRPQDRQFILSSKKLLLSDSGFYLCAWSVRLNTEAFFGQGTRLTVV.

The J gene is TRBJ2-3, the V gene TRBV29-1, with D uncertain. With 6 bases removed from V and 3 bases from J, the gap between germline ends came to 7 bases. The CDR3 is 11 amino acids. The germline gives CDR1 SQVTM, CDR2 ANQGSEA. The DNA for the CDR3 is TGCAGCGTGCGTCCGACAGATACGCAGTATTTT. It yields the protein CSVRPTDTQYF.

This clone was detected a few times. The chain links TRBV29-1 to TRBJ1-1, with D possibly TRBD1 on 6 matching bases. V was shortened by 4 bases and J by 7 bases, with 19 bases between the two germline ends. The V gene's germline CDR1 is SQVTM and CDR2 ANQGSEA. This CDR3 contains 14 residues. As DNA, the CDR3 is TGCAGCGTTGTTGGGGGCGGGGGCTACGTTGAAGCTTTCTTT. Protein sequence: CSVVGGGGYVEAFF.

This chain links TRBV25-1 with TRBJ2-1, with 7 bases that match TRBD1. Germline V gene lookup returns CDR1 MGHDK and CDR2 SYGVNS. Unmatched junction bases numbered 8, after V lost 3 bases and J lost 6 bases. This CDR3 comprises 15 residues. The CDR3 DNA sequence: TGTGCCAGCAGTGACGAAGGTGCAGGGGGCAATGAGCAGTTCTTC. Translated: CASSDEGAGGNEQFF.